These 23 T cell receptor beta chains originate from one sample sequenced in a study of blood T cell repertoires in COVID-19. Assay used: immunoSEQ multiplex PCR; TCRdb lists only in-frame clones, some missing. The sample yields fewer than 300,000 clones, 75% to 90% seen once. The specimen was PBMCs or T cells enriched from blood (not recorded which). These receptors were taken from a woman aged 45 to 65 who had recovered from COVID-19.

This sequence joins TRBV5-1 and TRBJ2-3, with D tentatively TRBD2 (6 bases). The CDR3 sequence is 15 residues long. Germline V gene sequence: CDR1 SGHRS, CDR2 YFSETQ. Trimming pared 6 bases from V and 2 bases from J, leaving 16 bases between. The CDR3 DNA is TGCGCCAGCACCAGCTCGGGCGGGGACACAGATACGCAGTATTTT. It translates to CASTSSGGDTDTQYF.

This rearrangement joins TRBV21-1 to TRBJ1-1. TRBV21-1 is described as a pseudogene. This CDR3 comprises 14 residues. CDR3 sequence (DNA): TGTGCCAGCAGACTAATGAGCAGGAACACTGAAGCTTTCTTT. Amino acid sequence: CASRLMSRNTEAFF.

This clone was found a few times. The J gene is TRBJ1-5, the V gene TRBV10-3, with a tentative D call TRBD1 (5 bases). Between the trimmed V and J ends, which lost 4 bases and 5 bases, there was a span of 9 bases. CDR3 length: 13 residues. Germline assignment: CDR1 ENHRY and CDR2 SYGVKD. The CDR3 nucleotides read TGTGCCATCAGTGGGGGGGTCGATCAGCCCCAGCATTTT. Its translation is CAISGGVDQPQHF.

The rearrangement links TRBV5-1 to TRBJ2-3; 9 nucleotides line up with TRBD2. CDR1 is SGHRS, CDR2 YFSETQ, per germline. J gave up 5 bases and V 0 bases, and 10 bases lay outside the gene matches. The CDR3 is 17 residues long. CDR3 nucleotide sequence: TGCGCCAGCAGCTTGGGGTACGGCGGGAGGGTCGGAGATACGCAGTATTTT. Its protein is CASSLGYGGRVGDTQYF. The whole variable domain, remainder taken from reference TRBV5-1 and TRBJ2-3, is KAGVTQTPRYLIKTRGQQVTLSCSPISGHRSVSWYQQTPGQGLQFLFEYFSETQRNKGNFPGRFSGRQFSNSRSEMNVSTLELGDSALYLCASSLGYGGRVGDTQYFGPGTRLTVL.

In its sample, this clone was seen a few times. V is TRBV9 and J is TRBJ2-1; D may be TRBD1 (6 bases). The germline CDR1 and CDR2 sequences are SGDLS and YYNGEE. The V end was cut by 0 bases, the J end by 2 bases, with 27 bases between. This CDR3 has 21 residues. CDR3 protein: CASSVGSGVILRHLPYNEQFF. CDR3 nucleotide sequence: TGTGCCAGCAGCGTAGGGTCAGGGGTAATCTTACGCCACTTACCCTACAATGAGCAGTTCTTC.

The rearrangement uses TRBV28 and TRBJ1-1, with D perhaps TRBD1 (5 bases). The CDR3 is 17 amino acids. Trimming removed 2 bases from V and 4 bases from J, with 20 bases in between. CDR1 and CDR2 (germline): MDHEN, SYDVKM. CDR3 region: CASSLIASGRPGTEAFF. CDR3 coding DNA: TGTGCCAGCAGTTTAATCGCCTCAGGGCGTCCGGGCACTGAAGCTTTCTTT.

The chain uses TRBV12-3 or TRBV12-4 and TRBJ1-3, with no clear D. The V end was cut by 2 bases, the J end by 9 bases, with 8 bases between. The CDR3 covers 12 residues. CDR3 bases: TGTGCCAGCAGTTTATCCGGGAGCACCATATATTTT. Encoded protein: CASSLSGSTIYF.

The chain is built from TRBV6-5 and TRBJ2-7; a weak D match, TRBD2 (6 bases). There are 16 residues in the CDR3. Germline lookup yields CDR1 MNHEY and CDR2 SVGAGI. The V and J ends lost 0 bases and 3 bases respectively, with 15 bases between them. CDR3 protein: CASSYSGTFAGYEQYF. For the CDR3, the DNA is TGTGCCAGCAGTTACTCCGGGACTTTTGCAGGCTACGAGCAGTACTTC.

The chain carries TRBV12-3 or TRBV12-4 and TRBJ1-1; D not resolved. V was pared by 3 bases and J by 6 bases, with 8 bases between. The CDR3 is made up of 12 amino acids. Written as DNA, the CDR3 is TGTGCCAGCAGTTTCAGTCAACCTGAAGCTTTCTTT. Protein product: CASSFSQPEAFF.

V is TRBV5-1 and J is TRBJ2-5; D not resolved. Germline lookup yields CDR1 SGHRS and CDR2 YFSETQ. The CDR3 is 13 residues long. Trimming shortened V by 3 bases and J by 0 bases, and 6 bases separated the two germline ends. The CDR3 sequence is CASSSDYQETQYF. Written as DNA, the CDR3 is TGCGCCAGCAGCTCTGACTACCAAGAGACCCAGTACTTC.

The V and J genes are TRBV5-1 and TRBJ1-1, with D possibly matching TRBD1 (5 bases). V dropped 3 bases and J dropped 1 base, with 7 bases sitting between them. Germline V gene lookup returns CDR1 SGHRS and CDR2 YFSETQ. This CDR3 has 13 amino acids. The CDR3 loop reads CASSWTSNTEAFF. As DNA, the CDR3 is TGCGCCAGCAGCTGGACATCGAACACTGAAGCTTTCTTT. The whole variable domain, remainder taken from reference TRBV5-1 and TRBJ1-1, is KAGVTQTPRYLIKTRGQQVTLSCSPISGHRSVSWYQQTPGQGLQFLFEYFSETQRNKGNFPGRFSGRQFSNSRSEMNVSTLELGDSALYLCASSWTSNTEAFFGQGTRLTVV.

This CDR3 reads CASKSANTGELFF. In DNA form, the CDR3 reads TGCGCCAGCAAGTCAGCGAACACCGGGGAGCTGTTTTTT. This chain connects TRBV5-1 to TRBJ2-2; D gene unclear. Germline V gives CDR1 SGHRS, CDR2 YFSETQ. Deletions cut 6 bases from V and 0 bases from J, with 6 bases between. The CDR3 consists of 13 residues.

This rearrangement joins TRBV5-1 to TRBJ2-7; 8 positions match TRBD1. CDR1 and CDR2 from the germline V gene are SGHRS and YFSETQ. This CDR3 is built from 14 residues. V dropped 4 bases and J dropped 5; count of bases not matched to a gene: 8. The CDR3 spells CASSHGQGGDEQYF. In DNA, the CDR3 is TGCGCCAGCAGCCACGGACAGGGAGGAGACGAGCAGTACTTC.

This chain connects TRBV5-4 to TRBJ1-2, with 11 bases aligning to TRBD1. CDR1 is SGHNT and CDR2 is YYREEE in the germline V gene (reference sequence). The CDR3 length is 14 residues. Unmatched junction bases numbered 5, after V lost 4 bases and J lost 6 bases. The CDR3 coding sequence is TGTGCCAGCAGCCCGGACAGGGGGCCTGATGGCTACACCTTC. Translating gives CASSPDRGPDGYTF.

V usage is TRBV5-6 and J usage is TRBJ2-7; TRBD2 matches at 8 bases. J gave up 6 bases and V 0 bases, and 5 bases lay outside the gene matches. The germline gives CDR1 SGHDT, CDR2 YYEEEE. CDR3 length: 14 residues. For the CDR3, the DNA is TGTGCCAGCAGCTTGGGCGCGGGAGGCTTCGAGCAGTACTTC. Translation: CASSLGAGGFEQYF.

The chain couples TRBV30 to TRBJ2-1, with D unresolved. V was pared by 3 bases and J by 5 bases, with 5 bases between. The germline V gene encodes CDR1 GTSNPN and CDR2 SVGIG (reference sequence). The CDR3 covers 11 residues. The CDR3: CAWSLNNEQFF. CDR3 nucleotides: TGTGCCTGGAGCTTAAACAATGAGCAGTTCTTC.

The chain joins TRBV19 to TRBJ1-2; unclear D gene. The CDR3 has 16 residues. Germline values: CDR1 LNHDA, CDR2 SQIVND (reference sequence). The V end was cut by 7 bases, the J end by 1 base, with 19 bases between. The CDR3 sequence is CASTSPSTGNNYGYTF. The CDR3 DNA sequence: TGTGCCAGTACCTCCCCGTCAACGGGTAATAACTATGGCTACACCTTC.

The chain joins TRBV19 to TRBJ1-6; D is perhaps TRBD1 (6 bases). In germline, CDR1 is LNHDA, CDR2 SQIVND (reference sequence). The CDR3 runs to 14 residues. Trimming pared 5 bases from V and 6 bases from J, leaving 11 bases between. The DNA for the CDR3 is TGTGCCAGTAGTTACTCCAGGGGTAATTCACCCCTCCACTTT. Translation: CASSYSRGNSPLHF.

The genes are TRBV30 and TRBJ2-5; TRBD2 might be the D (7 bases). Germline-derived CDR1 and CDR2 are GTSNPN and SVGIG (reference sequence). CDR3 size: 15 residues. The V gene lost 5 bases and the J gene lost 2 bases, with 18 bases spanning the gap. The CDR3 DNA follows: TGTGCCTGGGGACGCGGGGGCACAAATCAAGAGACCCAGTACTTC. Protein product: CAWGRGGTNQETQYF.

The chain links TRBV7-9 to TRBJ1-4; D perhaps matches TRBD1 (5 bases). V was shortened by 4 bases and J by 8 bases, with 14 bases between the two germline ends. Germline V gene sequence: CDR1 SEHNR, CDR2 FQNEAQ (reference sequence). The length of the CDR3 is 14 residues. CDR3 nucleotides: TGTGCCAGCAGCTCCGGCGGTCCAGGGGAAAAACTGTTTTTT. Translated, it gives CASSSGGPGEKLFF.

The V and J genes are TRBV7-2 and TRBJ1-6; 7 nucleotides agree with TRBD1. The junction had 6 bases not matched to a gene; V was cut back by 4 bases and J by 9 bases. Per the germline V gene, CDR1 is SGHTA and CDR2 is FQGNSA. CDR3 length equals 14 residues. CDR3 protein: CASSSQGYGSPLHF. The CDR3 bases are TGTGCCAGCAGCTCACAGGGGTATGGTTCACCCCTCCACTTT. The full variable domain, completed using reference TRBV7-2 and TRBJ1-6, is GAGVSQSPSNKVTEKGKDVELRCDPISGHTALYWYRQSLGQGLEFLIYFQGNSAPDKSGLPSDRFSAERTGGSVSTLTIQRTQQEDSAVYLCASSSQGYGSPLHFGNGTRLTVT.

The chain is built from TRBV6-5 and TRBJ1-1; D remains ambiguous. Germline lookup yields CDR1 MNHEY and CDR2 SVGAGI. V lost 7 bases and J lost 4, with 10 bases in between. CDR3 size: 12 residues. In nucleotides, the CDR3 is TGTGCCAGCACCCGGGGTACCACTGAAGCTTTCTTT. Its translation is CASTRGTTEAFF.

This chain joins TRBV7-8 and TRBJ2-2, with 12 bases that match TRBD2. There are 19 residues in the CDR3. The ends lost 1 base at V and 5 bases at J; junction bases unmatched: 11. Germline lookup yields CDR1 SGHVS and CDR2 FQNEAQ. This CDR3 reads CASSLVGSLAGGPTGELFF. CDR3 sequence (DNA): TGTGCCAGCAGCTTAGTGGGAAGTCTAGCGGGAGGGCCAACCGGGGAGCTGTTTTTT.